A selection of T cell receptor beta chains follows, all from one sample in a study of blood T cells in healthy people across ages. Via MiXCR, TCRdb re-called the 5' RACE reads, giving one row per CDR3 protein. This repertoire shows hundreds of thousands of distinct CDR3 sequences, 36% found once; its top ten account for 10% to 15%. The sample was blood. These receptor sequences come from a man between 18 and 35 years old in good health. Each CDR3 is given with its conserved first and last residue. Clone size is shown for a subset of rows, as once, few, many or a class of expanded clone.

j_call | clone_size | v_call | cdr3_aa
TRBJ1-1 | few | TRBV7-8 | CASSSLVDRQAEAFF
TRBJ1-1 | many | TRBV7-9 | CASSSGQGSEAFF
TRBJ2-3 | NA | TRBV7-9 | CASSLAGGDIPQYF
TRBJ2-7 | NA | TRBV5-1 | CASSKRQGQAYEQYF
TRBJ2-1 | few | TRBV28 | CASSLVPILSDRGGNEQFF
TRBJ2-3 | many | TRBV18 | CASSPGQSDTQYF
TRBJ2-1 | NA | TRBV28 | CASSLWGGQETQFF
TRBJ2-3 | NA | TRBV25-1 | CAISADTQYF
TRBJ2-3 | NA | TRBV12-3/TRBV12-4 | CASSPPVPLTDTQYF
TRBJ2-1 | NA | TRBV7-9 | CASSLLGGGPSYNEQFF
TRBJ2-7 | NA | TRBV15 | CATSRDLGLSSYEQYF
TRBJ2-3 | NA | TRBV25-1 | CASREPWSSGRTDTQYF
TRBJ1-2 | many | TRBV6-2/TRBV6-3 | CASSYGGNYGYTF
TRBJ2-7 | NA | TRBV20-1 | CSAKRGRGGGEQYF
TRBJ2-7 | few | TRBV28 | CASSSGQDEQYF
TRBJ2-5 | NA | TRBV10-3 | CAISAGNEQYF
TRBJ2-3 | few | TRBV20-1 | CSATAGPMQYF
TRBJ2-3 | NA | TRBV20-1 | CSAYIRTGPTDTQYF
TRBJ2-7 | many | TRBV9 | CASSPFGRASYEQYF
TRBJ2-3 | many | TRBV20-1 | CSARDDFRGHLDTQYF
TRBJ2-1 | NA | TRBV6-2/TRBV6-3 | CASTDSYEQFF
TRBJ2-4 | few | TRBV14 | CASSQDRGRLNIQYF
TRBJ1-1 | many | TRBV11-2 | CASSPDRLNTEAFF
TRBJ2-7 | NA | TRBV6-1 | CASTEAYEQYF
TRBJ2-2 | few | TRBV25-1 | CASSEPDYPTGELFF
TRBJ1-5 | few | TRBV2 | CASLQGNSNQPQHF
TRBJ1-6 | NA | TRBV20-1 | CSARDLGQNSYNSPLHF
TRBJ1-1 | NA | TRBV10-3 | CAINRDTNTEAFF
TRBJ2-6 | many | TRBV9 | CASSEPITGANVLTF
TRBJ1-4 | NA | TRBV7-2 | CASRPDGRSNEKLFF
TRBJ1-5 | few | TRBV20-1 | CSARKENQPQHF
TRBJ2-3 | few | TRBV5-1 | CASSGGTDTDTQYF
TRBJ2-1 | many | TRBV7-9 | CASSFQRSSYNEQFF
NA | NA | TRBV12-3/TRBV12-4 | CASSPPGGSLSYNEQYF
TRBJ1-2 | few | TRBV12-3/TRBV12-4 | CASSFYGYRGYTF
TRBJ1-1 | NA | TRBV6-6 | CASSLILNTEAFF
TRBJ1-1 | few | TRBV7-9 | CASRAEQGATEAFF
TRBJ2-7 | few | TRBV4-2 | CASSQDPGQGLYEQYF
TRBJ2-4 | many | TRBV20-1 | CSAIATGGSLGIQYF
TRBJ2-3 | NA | TRBV15 | CATSSFWGQGGTDTQYF
TRBJ2-3 | NA | TRBV6-5 | CASASGRRGTQYF
TRBJ2-1 | NA | TRBV7-2 | CASSLERANEQFF
TRBJ2-5 | few | TRBV11-2 | CASSPDRGRAEQYF
TRBJ2-7 | NA | TRBV10-3 | CAISDGRVTYEQYF
TRBJ1-4 | few | TRBV7-9 | CASSPETRIGGPNEKLFF
TRBJ2-2 | NA | TRBV2 | CASSETTGELFF
TRBJ2-1 | many | TRBV5-1 | CASSLDRAGNNEQFF
TRBJ2-7 | few | TRBV10-3 | CAISDPGIYEQYF
TRBJ2-7 | NA | TRBV20-1 | CGAGQGQGFLGNEQYF
TRBJ2-6 | few | TRBV2 | CASTGGANVLTF
TRBJ2-1 | NA | TRBV10-3 | CAISGTGGDSGEQFF
TRBJ2-2 | few | TRBV7-3 | CASGQQITGELFF
TRBJ1-2 | few | TRBV12-3/TRBV12-4 | CASNQGRQGESGYTF
TRBJ1-2 | few | TRBV5-1 | CASSSTTGNYGYTF
TRBJ2-3 | few | TRBV24-1 | CATSEVVTDTQYF
TRBJ1-1 | NA | TRBV30 | CAWSPGVPEAFF